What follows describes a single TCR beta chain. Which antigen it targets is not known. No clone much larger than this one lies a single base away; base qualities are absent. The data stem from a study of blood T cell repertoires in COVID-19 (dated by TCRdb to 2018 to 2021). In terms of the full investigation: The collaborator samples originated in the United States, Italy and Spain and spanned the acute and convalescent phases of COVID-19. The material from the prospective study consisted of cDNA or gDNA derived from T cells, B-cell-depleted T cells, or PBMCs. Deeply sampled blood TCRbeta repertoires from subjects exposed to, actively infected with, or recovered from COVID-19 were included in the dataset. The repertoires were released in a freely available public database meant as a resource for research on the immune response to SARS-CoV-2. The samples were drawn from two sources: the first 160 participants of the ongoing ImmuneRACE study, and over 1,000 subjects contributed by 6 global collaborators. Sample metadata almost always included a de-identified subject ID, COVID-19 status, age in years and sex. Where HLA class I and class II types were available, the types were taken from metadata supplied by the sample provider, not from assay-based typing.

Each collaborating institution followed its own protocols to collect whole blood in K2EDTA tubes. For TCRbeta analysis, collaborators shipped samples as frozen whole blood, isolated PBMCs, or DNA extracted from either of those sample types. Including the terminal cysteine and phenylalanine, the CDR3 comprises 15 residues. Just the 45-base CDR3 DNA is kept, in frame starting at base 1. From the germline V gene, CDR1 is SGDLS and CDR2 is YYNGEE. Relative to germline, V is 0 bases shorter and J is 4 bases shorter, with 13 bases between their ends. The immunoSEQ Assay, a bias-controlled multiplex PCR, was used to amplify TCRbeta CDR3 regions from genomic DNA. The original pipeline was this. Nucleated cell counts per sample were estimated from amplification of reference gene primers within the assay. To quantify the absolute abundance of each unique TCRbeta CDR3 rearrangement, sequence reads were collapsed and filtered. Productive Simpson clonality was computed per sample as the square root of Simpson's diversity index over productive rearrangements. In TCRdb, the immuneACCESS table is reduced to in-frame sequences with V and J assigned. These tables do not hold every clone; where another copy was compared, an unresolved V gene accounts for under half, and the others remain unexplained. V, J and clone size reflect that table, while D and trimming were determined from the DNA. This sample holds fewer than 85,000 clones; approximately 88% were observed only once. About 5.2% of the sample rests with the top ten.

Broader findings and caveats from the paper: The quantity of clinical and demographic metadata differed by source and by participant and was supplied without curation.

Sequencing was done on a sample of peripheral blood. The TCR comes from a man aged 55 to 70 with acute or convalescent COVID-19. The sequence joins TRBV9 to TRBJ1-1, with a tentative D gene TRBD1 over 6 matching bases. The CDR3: CASSVDFQGFTEAFF. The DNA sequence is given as TGTGCCAGCAGCGTAGACTTCCAGGGGTTCACTGAAGCTTTCTTT.